This T cell receptor (beta chain) was observed in a study of blood T cell repertoires in COVID-19 (dated by TCRdb to about 2020). Broadly, across the study: Samples from collaborators originated in the United States, Italy and Spain and spanned both the acute and convalescent phases of COVID-19. The samples were drawn from two sources: the first 160 participants of the ongoing ImmuneRACE study, and 1,000 to 1,500 subjects contributed by 6 global collaborators. The repertoires were made available in a free public database intended to serve as a resource for research on the immune response to SARS-CoV-2. Where HLA class I and class II types were available, the types were taken from metadata supplied by the sample provider, not from assay-based typing. The prospective study material was composed of cDNA or gDNA derived from T cells, B-cell-depleted T cells, or PBMCs. The dataset comprised deeply sampled blood TCRbeta repertoires from subjects exposed to, actively infected with, or recovered from COVID-19. Nearly every sample came with metadata listing a de-identified subject ID, COVID-19 status, age in years and sex.

The immunoSEQ Assay, a bias-controlled multiplex PCR, was used to amplify TCRbeta CDR3 regions from genomic DNA. In the authors' own workflow: The number of nucleated cells in each sample was estimated by amplification of reference gene primers within the assay. To quantify the absolute abundance of each unique TCRbeta CDR3 rearrangement, sequence reads were collapsed and filtered. For each sample, productive Simpson clonality was calculated as the square root of Simpson's diversity index across productive rearrangements. In TCRdb, the immuneACCESS table is reduced to in-frame sequences with V and J assigned. These tables do not hold every clone; where another copy was compared, an unresolved V gene accounts for under half, and the others remain unexplained. V and J calls and clone size are copied from that table; D and trimming were computed from the DNA. The sample table holds approximately 140,000 clones, of which 75% to 90% were seen once. About 2.3% of the sample is taken by the ten largest.

On this clone: The target of this receptor is not known. Within one base of it there is no much larger clone, and no base qualities were kept.

Broad study findings and their caveats: The quantity of clinical and demographic metadata differed by source and by participant and was supplied without curation.

Trimming removed 0 bases from V and 4 bases from J; the gene matches leave 3 bases unexplained. The CDR3, from cysteine to phenylalanine, totals 17 residues. CDR3 DNA is the only sequence kept; it has 51 bases, read in frame from the first base. Taken from the germline V gene (reference sequence), the CDR1 and CDR2 loops are LGHDT and YNNKEL. Participants in the prospective study were enrolled through a virtual design, were aged roughly 18 to 95 years, and lived in about 25 United States geographic areas. In the prospective study, participants were assigned to cohorts based on the clinical history participants reported in a screening survey and a study questionnaire. For ImmuneRACE Cohort 3, a participant was defined as recovered based on two consecutive negative NP/OP PCR tests, clearance by a healthcare professional, or resolution of symptoms. Mobile phlebotomists in the prospective study collected whole blood, serum and a nasopharyngeal or oropharyngeal swab from every participant. Prospective study participants could optionally give additional blood draws and questionnaires over an approximately two-month period. Prospective study blood samples were shipped either frozen or at room temperature before DNA extraction.

The source is a woman in her fifties or sixties who had recovered from COVID-19. The specimen was PBMCs or T cells enriched from blood (not recorded which). This sequence uses TRBV3-1 (or the pseudogene TRBV3-2) and TRBJ2-6, with TRBD1 matching 10 junction bases. The CDR3 reads as follows: CASSQEGQGLGANVLTF. The nucleotides are TGTGCCAGCAGCCAAGAGGGACAGGGGTTAGGGGCCAACGTCCTGACTTTC.